These 5 T cell receptor beta chains were sequenced from one sample in a study of T cells in Graves' hyperthyroidism and ophthalmopathy (dated by TCRdb to between 2018 and 2020). The library was prepared using multiplex PCR. Sequenced on an Illumina HiSeq 2000. Amplification of TCR beta CDR3 regions was carried out from RNA transcripts. The TCR CDR3 was subjected to a first round of RT-PCR using the HTBI primer set and the Qiagen OneStep RT-PCR kit. The raw public reads went through TCRdb reprocessing: fastp at Q25, MiXCR clone calling, in-frame beta chains kept. Rows with one shared CDR3 protein collapse into an entry with the most common genes and DNA. Present in this sample are some 760,000 distinct CDR3 sequences, around 13% of which were seen just once. The top ten hold roughly 10% of the sample. Material: blood. The receptors here all came from a young woman with Graves' hyperthyroidism.

This chain links TRBV9 with TRBJ2-1; 15 bases are a match to TRBD2. V trimming: 5 bases; J trimming: 7 bases; junction bases outside the gene matches: 4. Germline V gives CDR1 SGDLS, CDR2 YYNGEE. The CDR3 extends over 15 amino acids. CDR3 nucleotides: TGTGCCAGCAGGGGACTAGCGGGAGGAGGGAATGAGCAGTTCTTC. It translates to CASRGLAGGGNEQFF.

This clonotype appeared a few times. The rearrangement links TRBV20-1 to TRBJ2-5; D is unresolved. The CDR3 is made up of 12 amino acids. The V and J ends lost 6 bases and 2 bases respectively, with 10 bases between them. CDR1 DFQATT and CDR2 SNEGSKA come from the germline V gene (reference sequence). The CDR3 DNA follows: TGCAGTGCCGGGCCGAGGCAAGAGACCCAGTACTTC. It codes for CSAGPRQETQYF.

The chain couples TRBV7-9 to TRBJ2-7; 8 bases are a match to TRBD2. V shed 0 bases and J 4 bases; nucleotides not matched to a gene: 5. Germline CDR1 reads SEHNR; CDR2 reads FQNEAQ (reference sequence). This CDR3 contains 15 residues. CDR3 loop: CASSLAGRASYEQYF. The CDR3 bases are TGTGCCAGCAGCTTAGCCGGGAGGGCCAGTTACGAGCAGTACTTC.

This clonotype came up many times. V usage is TRBV2 and J usage is TRBJ1-5, with D maybe TRBD1 (6 bases). The V gene lost 5 bases and the J gene lost 2 bases, with 16 bases spanning the gap. The CDR3 spans 16 residues. CDR1 SNHLY and CDR2 FYNNEI come from the germline V gene. The CDR3 sequence is CASSLVGGGGNQPQHF. The CDR3 region has the DNA TGTGCCAGCAGTTTAGTAGGGGGGGGAGGCAATCAGCCCCAGCATTTT.

This clonotype has a handful of counts. The CDR3 DNA is TGTGCCAGCAGTCAGGGACTAGCGGGAGCTGGGTACAATGAGCAGTTCTTC. It translates to CASSQGLAGAGYNEQFF. The V gene is TRBV12-3 or TRBV12-4, the J gene TRBJ2-1, with TRBD2 identical over 14 bases. The CDR3 is made up of 17 amino acids. V lost 5 bases to trimming and J lost 4 bases; unmatched junction nucleotides: 7.